This T cell receptor beta chain comes out of a study of shared clonotypes between healthy human individuals (dated by TCRdb to the early 2020s). Concerning the study at large: The cohort comprised two women and three men aged 18 to 49 years. Per donor, three plates each were used for CD4 naive and CD4 memory, two for CD8 naive, and one for CD8 memory. The study deeply sequenced blood TCR repertoires of five healthy adults to estimate repertoire size and the extent of clonotype sharing between individuals. Libraries were prepared and TCR repertoires were sequenced by different laboratories using diverse techniques, in order to increase sequencing depth and limit assay-specific biases. Between about 0.94 and 8.9 billion PBMCs per donor were obtained by leukapheresis.

With respect to this clone: The antigen this receptor binds is unknown. The record has no base qualities; no much larger clone is one base away.

V is shortened by 4 bases, J by 5 bases, and the region joining them spans 20 bases. Including the terminal cysteine and phenylalanine, the CDR3 comprises 16 residues. CDR3 DNA only is kept here, 48 bases in frame from base 1. Sequences MGHRA (CDR1) and YSYEKL (CDR2) are obtained from the germline V gene. TCR CDR3 regions were amplified from genomic DNA by multiplex PCR using the deep immunoSEQ assay. Genomic DNA extracted from each cell subset was distributed evenly over all wells of several immunoSEQ 96-well plates, and each plate served as one replicate. For sorted subsets, about 220 ng of genomic DNA, equivalent to around 30,000 T cell genomes, went into each replicate PCR. The purified libraries were quantified using a Qubit 3.0 fluorometer, sized with a Bioanalyzer 2100, and then quantified again using the KAPA Library Quantification kit. Each immunoSEQ 96-well plate was sequenced on its own single-read 150-cycle Illumina NextSeq 550 flow cell. The paper's data handling went like this. Because only junctional sequences without quality scores were contained in the immunoSEQ output, filtering matching that applied to full-length reads could not be performed. Sequences were annotated with PyIR, a Python wrapper for IgBLAST v1.9, and V/J genes and CDR3 were assigned using IMGT germline references. Reads with weak V/J assignments (E-value above 1e-6), missing CDR3, stop codons, out-of-frame junctions, or ambiguous translated residues were removed. A V3J clonotype was defined by an identical inferred V gene, J gene, and CDR3 amino acid sequence. The percentage overlap between two repertoires was calculated by dividing the number of shared unique clonotypes by the size of the smaller repertoire. RTK rarefaction, the Chao1 estimator, and Recon v2.1 estimates of unobserved clonotypes were used to assess repertoire richness. For all TCRbeta clonotypes obtained by the gDNA method from a handful of donors, generation probabilities were computed with OLGA. TCRdb obtained this table from immuneACCESS and retained in-frame rearrangements with V and J assigned. These tables miss some clones; where compared with another copy, unresolved V genes account for less than half of the shortfall, and the remainder is unexplained. D and trimming were read from the DNA, whereas the V and J calls and clone size are those reported in that table. This sample is represented by around 1.6 million clones; approximately 98% of them were singletons. Roughly 0.4% of the sample belongs to the ten largest clones.

General findings and caveats noted by the study authors: The small number of donors limited the genetic and exposure-history diversity represented. Naive subsets generally had larger estimated clonotype richness than memory subsets did. Across a handful of donors, approximately 5% of naive CD4, approximately 3.6% of naive CD8, around 2.5% of memory CD4, and roughly 0.4% of memory CD8 clonotypes were shared. Compared with non-shared clonotypes, the clonotypes found in all four sorted-subset donors had higher generation probabilities. Sampling was restricted to blood, and TCR repertoires in tissues likely differ from the TCR repertoires found in blood. Based on pairwise subsampling, the degree of clonotype sharing among donors was expected to be affected by sequencing depth. Even with the large sequencing depth, rarefaction of the sorted-subset datasets indicated that sequencing was incomplete.

Donors were healthy HIV-negative adults with no recently reported acute infections or vaccinations. Only Caucasian adults living in Nashville, Tennessee, USA were represented among the donors. CD4+ T cells were enriched by magnetic negative selection; naive cells were then positively selected on CD45RA, and the negative fraction formed the memory subset. Blood was collected by leukapheresis, and PBMCs were isolated by Ficoll-Histopaque density gradient centrifugation and then cryopreserved in liquid nitrogen vapor phase. Purity and quantity of every magnetically sorted T cell population were checked by analytical flow cytometry. Each sorted fraction had its genomic DNA isolated and then quantified by UV absorbance on a Nanodrop 2000c.

The sequenced material came from naive CD4+ T cells sorted from blood. The sample's cell subset or site label is to be understood as: CD45RA+ positively selected. The chain was built from TRBV4-1 and TRBJ1-2; D gene: possibly TRBD1, on 5 matching bases. The TCR sequence derives from a man aged 25-45 years in good health. The CDR3 is CASSPGAEGIGYGYTF. The DNA sequence is as follows: TGCGCCAGCAGCCCCGGGGCTGAGGGGATTGGGTATGGCTACACCTTC.